This TCR beta chain was retrieved from a study of T cell responses to AZD1222 COVID-19 vaccine. General study points: The peak T cell response came first, and repertoires were sampled only after it. Nearly half of spike-specific TCRs reportedly target unmutated variant regions.

Measured with immunoSEQ multiplex PCR; TCRdb has only the in-frame clones, and not every one. In the table there are more than 120,000 clones, 88% of which are singletons. This clone occurred once. As yet, its antigen is unknown. The receptor's source is an adult who received the MenACWY meningococcal vaccine as a control. The sample was peripheral blood, taken 28 days after the second dose of the MenACWY control vaccine.

The CDR3 DNA sequence: TGTGCCAGCAGTGTAGACAGGGGAGAGACCCAGTACTTC. Encoded protein: CASSVDRGETQYF. The rearrangement joins TRBV27 to TRBJ2-5, with 8 bases matching TRBD1. With V trimmed by 5 bases and J by 4 bases, 3 bases remained unmatched. This CDR3 is built from 13 residues. Germline V gene sequence: CDR1 MNHEY, CDR2 SMNVEV (reference sequence).